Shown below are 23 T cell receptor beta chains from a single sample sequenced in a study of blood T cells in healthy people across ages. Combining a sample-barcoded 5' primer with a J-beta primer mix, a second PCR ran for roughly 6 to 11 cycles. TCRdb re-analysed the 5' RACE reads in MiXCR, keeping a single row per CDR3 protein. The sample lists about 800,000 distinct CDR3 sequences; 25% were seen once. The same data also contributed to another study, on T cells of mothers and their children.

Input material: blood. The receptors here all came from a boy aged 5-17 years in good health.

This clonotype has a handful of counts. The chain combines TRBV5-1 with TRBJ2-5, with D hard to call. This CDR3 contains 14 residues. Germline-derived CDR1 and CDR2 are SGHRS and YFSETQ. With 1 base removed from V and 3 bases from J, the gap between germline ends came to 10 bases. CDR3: CASSLSADKETQYF. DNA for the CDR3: TGCGCCAGCAGCTTGTCGGCAGACAAAGAGACCCAGTACTTC.

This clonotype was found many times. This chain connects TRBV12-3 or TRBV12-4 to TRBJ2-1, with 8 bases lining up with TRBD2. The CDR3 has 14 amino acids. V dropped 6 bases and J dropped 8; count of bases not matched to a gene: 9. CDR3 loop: CASRIGGRIYEQFF. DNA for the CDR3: TGTGCCAGCAGAATCGGCGGGAGGATATATGAGCAGTTCTTC.

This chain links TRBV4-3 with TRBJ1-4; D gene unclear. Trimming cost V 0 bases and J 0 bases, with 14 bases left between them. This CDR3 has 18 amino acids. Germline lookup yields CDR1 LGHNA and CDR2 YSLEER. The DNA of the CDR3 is TGCGCCAGCAGCCAAGACCAGGCCCTCTCTGCAACTAATGAAAAACTGTTTTTT. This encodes CASSQDQALSATNEKLFF.

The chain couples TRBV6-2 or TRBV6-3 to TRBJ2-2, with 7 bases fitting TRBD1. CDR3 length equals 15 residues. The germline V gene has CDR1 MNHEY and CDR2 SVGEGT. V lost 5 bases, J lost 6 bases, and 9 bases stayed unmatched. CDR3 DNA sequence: TGTGCCAGCAGTATCGACAGGGCGTTAGCCGGGGAGCTGTTTTTT. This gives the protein CASSIDRALAGELFF.

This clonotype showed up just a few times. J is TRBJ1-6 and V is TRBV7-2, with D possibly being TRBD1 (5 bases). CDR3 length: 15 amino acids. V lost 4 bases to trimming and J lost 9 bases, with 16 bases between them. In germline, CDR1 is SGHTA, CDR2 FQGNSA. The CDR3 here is CASSSTRANCSPLHF. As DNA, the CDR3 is TGTGCCAGCAGCTCGACCAGGGCTAACTGTTCACCCCTCCACTTT. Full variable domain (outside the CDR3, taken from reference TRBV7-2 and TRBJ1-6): GAGVSQSPSNKVTEKGKDVELRCDPISGHTALYWYRQSLGQGLEFLIYFQGNSAPDKSGLPSDRFSAERTGGSVSTLTIQRTQQEDSAVYLCASSSTRANCSPLHFGNGTRLTVT.

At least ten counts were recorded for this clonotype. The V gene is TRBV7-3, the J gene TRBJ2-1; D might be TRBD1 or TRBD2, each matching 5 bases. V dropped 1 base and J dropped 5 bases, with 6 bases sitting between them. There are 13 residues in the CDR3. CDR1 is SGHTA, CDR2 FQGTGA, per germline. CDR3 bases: TGTGCCAGCAGCTTAAGGGGGAACAATGAGCAGTTCTTC. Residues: CASSLRGNNEQFF. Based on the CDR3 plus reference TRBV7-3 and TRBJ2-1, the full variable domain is GAGVSQTPSNKVTEKGKYVELRCDPISGHTALYWYRQSLGQGPEFLIYFQGTGAADDSGLPNDRFFAVRPEGSVSTLKIQRTERGDSAVYLCASSLRGNNEQFFGPGTRLTVL.

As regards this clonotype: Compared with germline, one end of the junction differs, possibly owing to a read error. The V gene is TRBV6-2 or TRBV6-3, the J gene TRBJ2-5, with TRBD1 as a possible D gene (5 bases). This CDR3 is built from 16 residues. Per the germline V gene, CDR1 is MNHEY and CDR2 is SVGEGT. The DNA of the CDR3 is TGTGCCAGCAGTTCCGAACAGAAGGGGAACCAAGAGACCCGGTACTTC. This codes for CASSSEQKGNQETRYF.

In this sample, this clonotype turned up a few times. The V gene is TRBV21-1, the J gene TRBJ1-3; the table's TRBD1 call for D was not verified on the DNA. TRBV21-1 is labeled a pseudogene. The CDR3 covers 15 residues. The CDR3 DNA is TGTGCCAGCAGCCGGGACAGACTCTCTGGAAACACCATATATTTT. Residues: CASSRDRLSGNTIYF.

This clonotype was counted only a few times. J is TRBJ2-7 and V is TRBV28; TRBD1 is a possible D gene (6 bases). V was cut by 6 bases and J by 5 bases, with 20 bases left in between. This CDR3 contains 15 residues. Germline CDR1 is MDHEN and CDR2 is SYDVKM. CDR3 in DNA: TGTGCCAGCAGCCCGACAGGTTTAAGACATAACGAGCAGTACTTC. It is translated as CASSPTGLRHNEQYF.

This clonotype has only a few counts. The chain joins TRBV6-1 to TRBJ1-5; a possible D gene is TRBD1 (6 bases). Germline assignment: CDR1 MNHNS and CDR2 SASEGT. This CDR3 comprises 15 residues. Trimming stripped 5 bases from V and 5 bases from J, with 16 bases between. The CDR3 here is CASSLGRGADQPQHF. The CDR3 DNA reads TGTGCCAGCAGTCTTGGTCGGGGGGCTGATCAGCCCCAGCATTTT.

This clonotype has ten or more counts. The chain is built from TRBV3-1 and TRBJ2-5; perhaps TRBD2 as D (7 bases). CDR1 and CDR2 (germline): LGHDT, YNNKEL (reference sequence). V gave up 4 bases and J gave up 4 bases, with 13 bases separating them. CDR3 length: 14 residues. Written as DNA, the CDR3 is TGTGCCAGCAGCCGACGGGGGGCTCCAGAGACCCAGTACTTC. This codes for CASSRRGAPETQYF.

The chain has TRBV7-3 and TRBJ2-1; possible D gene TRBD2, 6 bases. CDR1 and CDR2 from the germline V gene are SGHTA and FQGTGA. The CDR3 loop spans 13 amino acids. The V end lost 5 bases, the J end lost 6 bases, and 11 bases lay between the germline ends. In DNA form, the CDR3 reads TGTGCCAGCAGCCCCTGGAGGGGCAATGAGCAGTTCTTC. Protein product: CASSPWRGNEQFF. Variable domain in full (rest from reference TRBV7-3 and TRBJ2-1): GAGVSQTPSNKVTEKGKYVELRCDPISGHTALYWYRQSLGQGPEFLIYFQGTGAADDSGLPNDRFFAVRPEGSVSTLKIQRTERGDSAVYLCASSPWRGNEQFFGPGTRLTVL.

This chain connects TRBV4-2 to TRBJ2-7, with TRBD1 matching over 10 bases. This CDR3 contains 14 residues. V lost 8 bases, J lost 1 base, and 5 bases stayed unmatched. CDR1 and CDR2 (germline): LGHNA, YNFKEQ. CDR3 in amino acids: CASGRTGGSYEQYF. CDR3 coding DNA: TGTGCCAGCGGACGGACAGGGGGGTCCTACGAGCAGTACTTC.

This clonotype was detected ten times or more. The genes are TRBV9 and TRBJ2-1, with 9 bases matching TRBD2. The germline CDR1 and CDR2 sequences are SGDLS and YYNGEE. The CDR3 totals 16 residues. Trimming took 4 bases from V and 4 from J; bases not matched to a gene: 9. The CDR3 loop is CASSPQLRGGYNEQFF. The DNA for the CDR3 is TGTGCCAGCAGCCCCCAACTGCGGGGGGGATACAATGAGCAGTTCTTC.

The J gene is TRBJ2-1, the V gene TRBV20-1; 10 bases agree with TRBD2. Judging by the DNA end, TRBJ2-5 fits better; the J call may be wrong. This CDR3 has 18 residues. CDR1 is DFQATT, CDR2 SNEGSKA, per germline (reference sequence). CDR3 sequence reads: CSARPPGLAPTGQETQYF. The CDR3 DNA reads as TGCAGTGCTAGGCCCCCGGGACTAGCGCCGACCGGCCAAGAGACCCAGTACTTC.

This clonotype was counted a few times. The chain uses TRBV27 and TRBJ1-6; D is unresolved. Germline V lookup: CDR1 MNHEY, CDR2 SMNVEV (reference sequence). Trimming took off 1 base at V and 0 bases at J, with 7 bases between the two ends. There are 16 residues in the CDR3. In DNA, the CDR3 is TGTGCCAGCAGTTTATTGGGGAGCTCCTATAATTCACCCCTCCACTTT. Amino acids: CASSLLGSSYNSPLHF.

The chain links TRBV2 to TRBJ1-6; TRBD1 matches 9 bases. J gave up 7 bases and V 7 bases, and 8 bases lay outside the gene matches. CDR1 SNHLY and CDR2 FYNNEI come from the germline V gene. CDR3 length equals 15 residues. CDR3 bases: TGTGCCAGCAAAACAGGGGGCGGAAGGAATTCACCCCTCCACTTT. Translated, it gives CASKTGGGRNSPLHF.

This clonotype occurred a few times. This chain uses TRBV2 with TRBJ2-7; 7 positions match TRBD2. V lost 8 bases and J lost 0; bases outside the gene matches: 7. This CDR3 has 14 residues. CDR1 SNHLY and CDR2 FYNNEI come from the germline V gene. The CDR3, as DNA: TGTGCCAGCGAAGTTGTAGCGGGCTCCTACGAGCAGTACTTC. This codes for CASEVVAGSYEQYF.

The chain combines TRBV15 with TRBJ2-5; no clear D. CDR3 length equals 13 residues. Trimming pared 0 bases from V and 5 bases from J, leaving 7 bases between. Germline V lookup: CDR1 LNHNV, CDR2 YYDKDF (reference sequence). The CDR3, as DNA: TGTGCCACCAGCAGAGATGGGTCGGAGACCCAGTACTTC. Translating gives CATSRDGSETQYF. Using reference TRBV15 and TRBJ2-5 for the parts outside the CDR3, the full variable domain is DAMVIQNPRYQVTQFGKPVTLSCSQTLNHNVMYWYQQKSSQAPKLLFHYYDKDFNNEADTPDNFQSRRPNTSFCFLDIRSPGLGDTAMYLCATSRDGSETQYFGPGTRLLVL.

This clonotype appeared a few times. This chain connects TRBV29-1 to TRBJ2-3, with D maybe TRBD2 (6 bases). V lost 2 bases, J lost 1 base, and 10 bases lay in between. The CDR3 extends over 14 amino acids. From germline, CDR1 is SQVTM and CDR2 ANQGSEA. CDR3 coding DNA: TGCAGCGTTGAATGGGACTGGGGCACAGATACGCAGTATTTT. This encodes CSVEWDWGTDTQYF.

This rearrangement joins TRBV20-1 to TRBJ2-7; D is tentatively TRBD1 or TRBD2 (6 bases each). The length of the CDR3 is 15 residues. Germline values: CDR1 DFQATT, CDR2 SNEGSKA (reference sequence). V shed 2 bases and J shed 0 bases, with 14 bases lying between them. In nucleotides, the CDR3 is TGCAGTGCTAGATCGCGGGACACCTTCTCCTACGAGCAGTACTTC. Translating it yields CSARSRDTFSYEQYF.

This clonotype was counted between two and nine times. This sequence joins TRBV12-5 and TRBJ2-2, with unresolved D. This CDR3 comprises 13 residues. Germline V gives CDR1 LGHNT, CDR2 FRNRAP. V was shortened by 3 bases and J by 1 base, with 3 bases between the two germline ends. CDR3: CASGLQNTGELFF. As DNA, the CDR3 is TGTGCTAGTGGTTTACAGAACACCGGGGAGCTGTTTTTT.

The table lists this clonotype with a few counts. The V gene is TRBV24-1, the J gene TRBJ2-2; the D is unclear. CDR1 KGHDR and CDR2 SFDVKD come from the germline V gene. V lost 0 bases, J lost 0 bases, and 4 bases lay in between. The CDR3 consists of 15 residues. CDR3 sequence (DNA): TGTGCCACCAGTGATTTGAGGTCGAACACCGGGGAGCTGTTTTTT. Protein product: CATSDLRSNTGELFF.